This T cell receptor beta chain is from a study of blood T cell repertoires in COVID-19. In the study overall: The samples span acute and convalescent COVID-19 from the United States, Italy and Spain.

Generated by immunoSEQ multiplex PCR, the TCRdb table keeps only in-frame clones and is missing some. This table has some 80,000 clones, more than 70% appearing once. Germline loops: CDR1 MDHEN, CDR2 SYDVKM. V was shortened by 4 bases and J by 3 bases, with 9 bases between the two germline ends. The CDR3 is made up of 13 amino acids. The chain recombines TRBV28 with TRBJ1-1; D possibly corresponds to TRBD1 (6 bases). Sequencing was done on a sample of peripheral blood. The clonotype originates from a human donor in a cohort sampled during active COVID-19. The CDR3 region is CASSYEGDTEAFF. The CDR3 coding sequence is TGTGCCAGCAGTTACGAGGGGGACACTGAAGCTTTCTTT.